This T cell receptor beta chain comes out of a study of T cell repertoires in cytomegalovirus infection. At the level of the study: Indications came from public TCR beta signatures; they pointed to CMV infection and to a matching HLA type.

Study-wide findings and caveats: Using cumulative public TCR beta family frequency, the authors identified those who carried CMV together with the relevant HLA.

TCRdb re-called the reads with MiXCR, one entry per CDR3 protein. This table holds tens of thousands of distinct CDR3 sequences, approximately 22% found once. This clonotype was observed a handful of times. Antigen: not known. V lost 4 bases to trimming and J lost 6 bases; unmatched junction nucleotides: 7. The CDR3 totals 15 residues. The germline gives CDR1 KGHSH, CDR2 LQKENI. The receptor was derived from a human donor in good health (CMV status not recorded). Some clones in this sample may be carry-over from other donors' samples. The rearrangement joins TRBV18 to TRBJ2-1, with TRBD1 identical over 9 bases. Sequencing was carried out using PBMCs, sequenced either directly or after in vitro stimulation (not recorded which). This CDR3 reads CASSRRDRVGNEQFF. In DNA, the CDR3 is TGTGCCAGCTCACGCCGGGACAGGGTCGGCAATGAGCAGTTCTTC.